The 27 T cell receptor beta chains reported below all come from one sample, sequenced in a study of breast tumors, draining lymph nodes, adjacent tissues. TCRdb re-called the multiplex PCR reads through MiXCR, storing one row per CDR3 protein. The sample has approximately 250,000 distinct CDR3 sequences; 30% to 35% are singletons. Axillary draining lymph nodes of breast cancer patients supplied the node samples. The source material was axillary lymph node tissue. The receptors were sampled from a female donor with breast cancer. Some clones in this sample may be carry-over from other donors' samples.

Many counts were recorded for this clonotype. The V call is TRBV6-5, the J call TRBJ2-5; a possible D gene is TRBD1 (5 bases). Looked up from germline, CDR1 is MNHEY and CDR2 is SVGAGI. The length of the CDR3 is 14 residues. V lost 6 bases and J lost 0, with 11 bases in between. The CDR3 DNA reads TGTGCCAGCAGGAAGAGACAGTACCAAGAGACCCAGTACTTC. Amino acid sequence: CASRKRQYQETQYF.

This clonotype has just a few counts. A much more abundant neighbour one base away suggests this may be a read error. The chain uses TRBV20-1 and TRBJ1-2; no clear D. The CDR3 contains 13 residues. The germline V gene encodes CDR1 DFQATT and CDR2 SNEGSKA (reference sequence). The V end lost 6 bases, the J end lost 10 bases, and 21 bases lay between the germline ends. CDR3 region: CSALTAQGSAYTF. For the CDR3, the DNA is TGCAGTGCCCTCACAGCCCAAGGATCTGCCTACACCTTC.

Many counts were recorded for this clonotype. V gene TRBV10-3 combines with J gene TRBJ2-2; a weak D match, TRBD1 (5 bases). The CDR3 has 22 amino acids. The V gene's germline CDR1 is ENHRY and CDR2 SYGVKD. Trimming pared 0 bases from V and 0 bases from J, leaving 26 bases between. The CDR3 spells CAISESIQVLRSRFANTGELFF. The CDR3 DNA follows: TGTGCCATCAGTGAGTCGATACAGGTCCTGCGGTCTAGGTTCGCGAACACCGGGGAGCTGTTTTTT.

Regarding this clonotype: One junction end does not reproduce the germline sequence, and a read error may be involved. The DNA of the CDR3 is TGTGCCAGCAGTGACGCAGGGGGCCACTACGGCTACACCTTC. This sequence encodes CASSDAGGHYGYTF. V and J are TRBV25-1 and TRBJ1-2; 8 bases agree with TRBD1. This CDR3 spans 14 amino acids. Germline values: CDR1 MGHDK, CDR2 SYGVNS.

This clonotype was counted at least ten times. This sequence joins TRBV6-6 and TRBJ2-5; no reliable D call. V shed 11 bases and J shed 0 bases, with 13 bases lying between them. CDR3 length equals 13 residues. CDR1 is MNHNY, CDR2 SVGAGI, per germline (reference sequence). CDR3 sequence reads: CAGRPGNQETQYF. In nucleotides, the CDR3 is TGTGCCGGACGACCGGGCAACCAAGAGACCCAGTACTTC.

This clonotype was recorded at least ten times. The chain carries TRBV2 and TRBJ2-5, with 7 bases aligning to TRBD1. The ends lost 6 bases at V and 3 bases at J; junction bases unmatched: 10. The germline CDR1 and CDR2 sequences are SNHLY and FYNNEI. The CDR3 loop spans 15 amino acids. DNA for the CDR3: TGTGCCAGCAGGGGGACGACAGGGAGTGAAGAGACCCAGTACTTC. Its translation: CASRGTTGSEETQYF.

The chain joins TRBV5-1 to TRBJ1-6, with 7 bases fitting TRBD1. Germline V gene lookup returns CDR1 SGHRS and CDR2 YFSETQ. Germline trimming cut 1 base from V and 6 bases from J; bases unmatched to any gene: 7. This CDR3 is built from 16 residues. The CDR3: CASSLRPGQRNSPLHF. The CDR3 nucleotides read TGCGCCAGCAGCTTGCGACCGGGACAGCGTAATTCACCCCTCCACTTT.

Here the CDR3 reads CATGQANSGNTIYF. The CDR3 DNA is TGTGCCACTGGACAGGCCAACTCTGGAAACACCATATATTTT. The chain couples TRBV10-3 to TRBJ1-3; 7 bases align to TRBD1. The ends lost 10 bases at V and 0 bases at J; junction bases unmatched: 6. This CDR3 comprises 14 residues. The germline V gene has CDR1 ENHRY and CDR2 SYGVKD.

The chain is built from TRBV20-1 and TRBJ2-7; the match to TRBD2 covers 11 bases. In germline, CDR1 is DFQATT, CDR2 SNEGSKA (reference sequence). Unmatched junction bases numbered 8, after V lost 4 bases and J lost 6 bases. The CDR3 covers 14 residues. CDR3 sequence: CSATGTSGTGEQYF. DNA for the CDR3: TGCAGTGCTACCGGGACTAGCGGAACTGGCGAGCAGTACTTC.

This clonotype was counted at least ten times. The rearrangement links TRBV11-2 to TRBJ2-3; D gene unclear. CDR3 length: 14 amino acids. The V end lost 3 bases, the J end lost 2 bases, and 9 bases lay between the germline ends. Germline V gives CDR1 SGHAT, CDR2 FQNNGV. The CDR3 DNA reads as TGTGCCAGCAGCTTCACGACTTACACAGATACGCAGTATTTT. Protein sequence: CASSFTTYTDTQYF.

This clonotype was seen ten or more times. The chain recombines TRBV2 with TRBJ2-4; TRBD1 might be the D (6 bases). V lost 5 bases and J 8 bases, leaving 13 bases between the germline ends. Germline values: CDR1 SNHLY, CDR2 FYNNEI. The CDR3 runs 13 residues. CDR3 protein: CASSNRESDIQYF. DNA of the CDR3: TGTGCCAGCAGTAACAGGGAATCGGACATTCAGTACTTC.

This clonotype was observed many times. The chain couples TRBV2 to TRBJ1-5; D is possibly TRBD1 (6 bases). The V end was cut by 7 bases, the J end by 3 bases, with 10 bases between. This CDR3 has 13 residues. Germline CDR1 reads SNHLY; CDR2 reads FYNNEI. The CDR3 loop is CASTDSYNQPQHF. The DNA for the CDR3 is TGTGCCAGCACGGACAGCTACAATCAGCCCCAGCATTTT.

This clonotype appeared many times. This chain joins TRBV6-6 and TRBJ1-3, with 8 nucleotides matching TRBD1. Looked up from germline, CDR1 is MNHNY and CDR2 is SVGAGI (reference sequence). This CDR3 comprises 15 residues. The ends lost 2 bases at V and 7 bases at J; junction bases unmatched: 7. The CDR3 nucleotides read TGTGCCAGCAGTTACCAGGGGGCTACACCGAACACCATATATTTT. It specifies CASSYQGATPNTIYF.

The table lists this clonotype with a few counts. CDR3 DNA: TGTGCCAGCAGTCTCAGAAACTCCTACAATGAGCAGTTCTTC. This sequence encodes CASSLRNSYNEQFF. The rearrangement joins TRBV6-6 to TRBJ2-1; D not certain. V was trimmed by 5 bases and J by 0 bases, leaving 8 bases between them. Germline V gene sequence: CDR1 MNHNY, CDR2 SVGAGI (reference sequence). This CDR3 has 14 residues.

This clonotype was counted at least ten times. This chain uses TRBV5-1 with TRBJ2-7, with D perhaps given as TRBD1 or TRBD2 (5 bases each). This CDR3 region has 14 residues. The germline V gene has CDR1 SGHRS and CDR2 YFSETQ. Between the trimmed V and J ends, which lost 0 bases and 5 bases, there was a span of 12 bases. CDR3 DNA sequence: TGCGCCAGCAGCTTGGTGGCAGGGACCCACGAGCAGTACTTC. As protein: CASSLVAGTHEQYF. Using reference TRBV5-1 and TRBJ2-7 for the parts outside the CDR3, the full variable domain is KAGVTQTPRYLIKTRGQQVTLSCSPISGHRSVSWYQQTPGQGLQFLFEYFSETQRNKGNFPGRFSGRQFSNSRSEMNVSTLELGDSALYLCASSLVAGTHEQYFGPGTRLTVT.

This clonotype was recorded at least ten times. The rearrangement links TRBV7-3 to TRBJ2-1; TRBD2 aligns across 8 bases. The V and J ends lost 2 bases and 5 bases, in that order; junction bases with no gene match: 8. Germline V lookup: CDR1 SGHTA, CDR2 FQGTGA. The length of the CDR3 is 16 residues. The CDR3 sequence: CASSLGSRTSHNEQFF. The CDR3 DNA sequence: TGTGCCAGCAGCTTAGGTTCAAGGACTAGCCACAATGAGCAGTTCTTC.

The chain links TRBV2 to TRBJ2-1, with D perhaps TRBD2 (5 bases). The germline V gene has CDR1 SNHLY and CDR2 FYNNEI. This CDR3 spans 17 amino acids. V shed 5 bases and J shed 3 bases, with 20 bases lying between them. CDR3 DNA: TGTGCCAGCAGTTACCCGATAGGGAGTGGAGGCTACAATGAGCAGTTCTTC. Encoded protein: CASSYPIGSGGYNEQFF.

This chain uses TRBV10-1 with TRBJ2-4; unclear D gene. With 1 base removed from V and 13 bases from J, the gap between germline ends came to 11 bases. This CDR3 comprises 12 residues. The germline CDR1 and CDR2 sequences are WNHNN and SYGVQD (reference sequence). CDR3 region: CASSEFGNEQYF. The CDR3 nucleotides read TGCGCCAGCAGTGAGTTCGGCAATGAGCAGTACTTC.

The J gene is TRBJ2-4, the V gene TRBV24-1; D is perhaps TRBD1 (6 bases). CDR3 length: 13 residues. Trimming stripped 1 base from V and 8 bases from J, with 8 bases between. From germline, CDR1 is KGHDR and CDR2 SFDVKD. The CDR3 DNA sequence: TGTGCCACCAGTGATTTTGCAGGGGACATTCAGTACTTC. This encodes CATSDFAGDIQYF.

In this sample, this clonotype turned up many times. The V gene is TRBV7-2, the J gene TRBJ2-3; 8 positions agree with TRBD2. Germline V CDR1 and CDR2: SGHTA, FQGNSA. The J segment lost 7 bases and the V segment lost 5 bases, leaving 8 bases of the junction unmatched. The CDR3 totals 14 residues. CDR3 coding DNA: TGTGCCAGCAGCCCCGGGACTAGTGGGAATACGCAGTATTTT. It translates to CASSPGTSGNTQYF.

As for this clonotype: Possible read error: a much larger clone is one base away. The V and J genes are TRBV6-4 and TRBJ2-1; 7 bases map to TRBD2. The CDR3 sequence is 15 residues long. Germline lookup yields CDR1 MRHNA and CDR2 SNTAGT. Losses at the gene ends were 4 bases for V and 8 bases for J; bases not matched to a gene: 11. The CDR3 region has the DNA TGTGCCAGCAGTGGCTATGGGACTACCAGGGATGAGCAGTTCTTC. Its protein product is CASSGYGTTRDEQFF.

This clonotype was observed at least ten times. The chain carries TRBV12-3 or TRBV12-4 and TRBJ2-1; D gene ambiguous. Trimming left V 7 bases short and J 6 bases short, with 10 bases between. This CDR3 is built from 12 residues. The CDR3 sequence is CASTRRLNEQFF. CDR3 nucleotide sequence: TGTGCCAGCACCCGGCGGCTCAATGAGCAGTTCTTC.

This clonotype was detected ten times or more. The CDR3 nucleotides are TGTGCCATCAGTGAGTCAAGATACAATGAGCAGTTCTTC. This encodes CAISESRYNEQFF. The chain employs TRBV10-3 and TRBJ2-1; no definite D call. CDR3 length: 13 residues. The V gene lost 0 bases and the J gene lost 4 bases, with 4 bases spanning the gap. The germline V gene encodes CDR1 ENHRY and CDR2 SYGVKD.

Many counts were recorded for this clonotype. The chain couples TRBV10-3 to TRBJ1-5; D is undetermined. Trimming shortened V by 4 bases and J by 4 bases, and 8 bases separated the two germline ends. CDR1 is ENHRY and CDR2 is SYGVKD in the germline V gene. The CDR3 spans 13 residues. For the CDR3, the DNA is TGTGCCATCAGTGCGTCTGATAATCAGCCCCAGCATTTT. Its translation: CAISASDNQPQHF.

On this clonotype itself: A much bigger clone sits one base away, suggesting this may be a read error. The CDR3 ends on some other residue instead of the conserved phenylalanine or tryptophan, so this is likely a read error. CDR3 in DNA: TGTGCCAGTAGTATAGCAGGGGCTATGGGGAACTATGGCTACACCTCC. Protein product: CASSIAGAMGNYGYTS. V gene TRBV19 combines with J gene TRBJ1-2; possibly TRBD1 for D (6 bases). The germline V gene encodes CDR1 LNHDA and CDR2 SQIVND (reference sequence). V was pared by 1 base and J by 2 bases, with 14 bases between. This CDR3 has 16 amino acids.

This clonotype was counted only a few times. CDR3 region: CASSNRDRGSEQYF. Written as DNA, the CDR3 is TGTGCCAGCAGCAACCGGGACAGGGGGAGCGAGCAGTACTTC. The gene calls are TRBV25-1 and TRBJ2-7; 11 positions match TRBD1. Losses at the gene ends were 6 bases for V and 6 bases for J; bases not matched to a gene: 7. Germline V gene data show CDR1 as MGHDK and CDR2 as SYGVNS. This CDR3 has 14 residues.

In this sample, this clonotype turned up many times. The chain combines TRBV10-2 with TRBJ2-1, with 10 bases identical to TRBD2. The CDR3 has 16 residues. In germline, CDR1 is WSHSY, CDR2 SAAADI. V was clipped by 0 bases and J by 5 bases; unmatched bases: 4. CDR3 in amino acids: CASSESSGGANNEQFF. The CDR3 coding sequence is TGCGCCAGCAGTGAGTCAAGCGGGGGGGCCAACAATGAGCAGTTCTTC.